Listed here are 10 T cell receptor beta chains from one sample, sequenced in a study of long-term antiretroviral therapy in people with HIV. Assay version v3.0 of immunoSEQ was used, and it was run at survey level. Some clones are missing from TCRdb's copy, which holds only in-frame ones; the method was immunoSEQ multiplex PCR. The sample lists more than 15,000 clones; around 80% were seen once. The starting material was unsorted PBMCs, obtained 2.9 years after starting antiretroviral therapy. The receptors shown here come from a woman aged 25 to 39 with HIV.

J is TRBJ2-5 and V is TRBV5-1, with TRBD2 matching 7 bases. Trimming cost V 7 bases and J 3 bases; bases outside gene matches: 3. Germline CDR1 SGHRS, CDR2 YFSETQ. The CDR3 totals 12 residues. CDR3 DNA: TGCGCCAGCCAGCGGGGTAAAGAGACCCAGTACTTC. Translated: CASQRGKETQYF.

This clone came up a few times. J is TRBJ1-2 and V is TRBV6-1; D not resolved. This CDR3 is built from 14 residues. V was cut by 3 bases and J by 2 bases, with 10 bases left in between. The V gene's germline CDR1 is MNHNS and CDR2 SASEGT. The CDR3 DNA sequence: TGTGCCAGCAGTGATACTGGACGGAACTATGGCTACACCTTC. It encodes CASSDTGRNYGYTF.

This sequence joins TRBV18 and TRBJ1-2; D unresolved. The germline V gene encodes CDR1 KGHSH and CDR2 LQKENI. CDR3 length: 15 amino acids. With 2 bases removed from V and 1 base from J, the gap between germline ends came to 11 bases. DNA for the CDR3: TGTGCCAGCTCACCATTCCCAGGTGATAACTATGGCTACACCTTC. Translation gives CASSPFPGDNYGYTF.

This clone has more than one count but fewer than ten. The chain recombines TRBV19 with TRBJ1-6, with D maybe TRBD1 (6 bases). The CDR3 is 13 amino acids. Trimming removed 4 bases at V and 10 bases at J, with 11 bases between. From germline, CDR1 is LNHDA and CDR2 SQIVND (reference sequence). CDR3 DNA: TGTGCCAGTAGTACTCAGGGGCCCTCACCCCTCCACTTT. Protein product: CASSTQGPSPLHF.

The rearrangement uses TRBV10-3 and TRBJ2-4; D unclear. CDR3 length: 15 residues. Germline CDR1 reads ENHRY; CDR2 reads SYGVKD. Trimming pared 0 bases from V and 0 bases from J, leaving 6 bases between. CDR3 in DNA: TGTGCCATCAGTGAGTCGGAACTAGCCAAAAACATTCAGTACTTC. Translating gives CAISESELAKNIQYF.

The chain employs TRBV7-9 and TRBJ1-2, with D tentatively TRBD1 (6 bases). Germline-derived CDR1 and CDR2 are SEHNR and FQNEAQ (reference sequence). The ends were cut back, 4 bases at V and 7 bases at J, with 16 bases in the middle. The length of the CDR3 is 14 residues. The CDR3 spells CASSSLTGSSGYTF. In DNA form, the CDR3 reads TGTGCCAGCAGCTCCCTGACAGGATCTAGTGGCTACACCTTC.

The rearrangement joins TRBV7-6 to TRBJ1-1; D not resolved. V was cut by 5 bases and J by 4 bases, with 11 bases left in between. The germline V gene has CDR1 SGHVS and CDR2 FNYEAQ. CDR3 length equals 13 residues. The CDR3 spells CASSPTGSTEAFF. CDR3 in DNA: TGTGCCAGCAGCCCGACGGGGAGCACTGAAGCTTTCTTT. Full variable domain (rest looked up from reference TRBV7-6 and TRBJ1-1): GAGVSQSPRYKVTKRGQDVALRCDPISGHVSLYWYRQALGQGPEFLTYFNYEAQQDKSGLPNDRFSAERPEGSISTLTIQRTEQRDSAMYRCASSPTGSTEAFFGQGTRLTVV.

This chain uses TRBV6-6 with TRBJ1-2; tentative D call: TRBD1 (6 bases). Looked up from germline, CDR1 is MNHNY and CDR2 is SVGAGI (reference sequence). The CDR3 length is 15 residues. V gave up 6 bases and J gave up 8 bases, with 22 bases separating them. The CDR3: CASRPRGGVGDGYTF. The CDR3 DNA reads TGTGCCAGCAGACCAAGGGGGGGGGTAGGAGACGGCTACACCTTC.

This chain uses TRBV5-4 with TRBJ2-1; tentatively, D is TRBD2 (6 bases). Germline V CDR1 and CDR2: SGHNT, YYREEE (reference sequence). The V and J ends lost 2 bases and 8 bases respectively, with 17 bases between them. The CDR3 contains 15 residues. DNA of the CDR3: TGTGCCAGCAGCTTAACCGGGACTCCGGGCGATGAGCAGTTCTTC. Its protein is CASSLTGTPGDEQFF.

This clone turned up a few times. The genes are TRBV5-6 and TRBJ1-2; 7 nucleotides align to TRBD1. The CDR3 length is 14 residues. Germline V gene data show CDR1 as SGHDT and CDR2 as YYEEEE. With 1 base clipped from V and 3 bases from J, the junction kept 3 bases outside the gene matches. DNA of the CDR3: TGTGCCAGCAGCTTGACAGGGGAACACTATGGCTACACCTTC. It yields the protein CASSLTGEHYGYTF. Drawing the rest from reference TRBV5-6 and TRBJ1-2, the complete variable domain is DAGVTQSPTHLIKTRGQQVTLRCSPKSGHDTVSWYQQALGQGPQFIFQYYEEEERQRGNFPDRFSGHQFPNYSSELNVNALLLGDSALYLCASSLTGEHYGYTFGSGTRLTVV.